Listed here are 8 T cell receptor beta chains from one sample, sequenced in a study of T cells in Graves' hyperthyroidism and ophthalmopathy. RNA transcripts served as the template for amplifying TCR beta CDR3 regions. HTBI primers drove first-round RT-PCR of the TCR CDR3. TCRdb re-derived calls from the multiplex PCR reads in MiXCR, one entry per CDR3 protein. The table includes about 600,000 distinct CDR3 sequences, about 14% detected once. Sequencing was performed on blood. Receptors originate from a woman in her 50s with Graves' ophthalmopathy.

This clonotype was counted only a few times. CDR3 residues: CSVEGSDQFYGYTF. CDR3 nucleotides: TGCAGCGTTGAAGGGTCAGATCAATTCTATGGCTACACCTTC. V gene TRBV29-1 combines with J gene TRBJ1-2; D call uncertain. The CDR3 loop spans 14 amino acids. Trimming removed 1 base from V and 4 bases from J, with 13 bases in between. Germline V gene sequence: CDR1 SQVTM, CDR2 ANQGSEA.

This clonotype has just a few counts. The CDR3 nucleotides are TGTGCCAGCAGCCCGGACAGGGGCGGAGGAGAGACCCAGTACTTC. Residues: CASSPDRGGGETQYF. V gene TRBV12-3 or TRBV12-4 combines with J gene TRBJ2-5, with 9 bases fitting TRBD1. CDR3 size: 15 residues. V dropped 6 bases and J dropped 4; count of bases not matched to a gene: 9.

This clonotype was counted a few times. The chain recombines TRBV30 with TRBJ2-1; D may match TRBD1 or TRBD2 (6 bases each). The germline V gene encodes CDR1 GTSNPN and CDR2 SVGIG (reference sequence). With 3 bases removed from V and 9 bases from J, the gap between germline ends came to 9 bases. CDR3 size: 11 residues. CDR3: CAWRGGTEQFF. In nucleotides, the CDR3 is TGTGCCTGGAGAGGGGGGACTGAGCAGTTCTTC.

The gene calls are TRBV6-1 and TRBJ2-7; TRBD2 might be the D (6 bases). The CDR3 length is 14 residues. The V end was cut by 4 bases, the J end by 3 bases, with 13 bases between. CDR1 and CDR2 from the germline V gene are MNHNS and SASEGT. The CDR3 nucleotides read TGTGCCAGCAGTGTCGCAGGAGGGCTCTACGAGCAGTACTTC. Translating gives CASSVAGGLYEQYF.

The CDR3 protein is CASSQDQSPYNEQFF. The CDR3 DNA is TGTGCCAGCAGCCAAGATCAATCCCCGTACAATGAGCAGTTCTTC. This rearrangement joins TRBV3-1 to TRBJ2-1; no clear D. The CDR3 sequence is 15 residues long. V lost 0 bases, J lost 4 bases, and 10 bases lay in between. The V gene's germline CDR1 is LGHDT and CDR2 YNNKEL (reference sequence).

Many counts were recorded for this clonotype. This chain links TRBV12-3 or TRBV12-4 with TRBJ1-1; D ambiguous. The CDR3 has 15 residues. The V and J ends lost 3 bases and 0 bases respectively, with 11 bases between them. CDR3 sequence (DNA): TGTGCCAGCAGTTTGGGAGAAACATTGAACACTGAAGCTTTCTTT. This encodes CASSLGETLNTEAFF.

The chain joins TRBV28 to TRBJ2-3; no firm D call. Germline values: CDR1 MDHEN, CDR2 SYDVKM. The CDR3 runs to 16 residues. The ends were cut back, 3 bases at V and 1 base at J, with 14 bases in the middle. The CDR3 DNA is TGTGCCAGCAGTTTGAGGATGACAAAGGGCACAGATACGCAGTATTTT. Translating it yields CASSLRMTKGTDTQYF.

The chain employs TRBV19 and TRBJ1-1, with 10 bases that match TRBD1. From germline, CDR1 is LNHDA and CDR2 SQIVND (reference sequence). J lost 3 bases, V lost 5 bases, and 12 bases had no gene match. The CDR3 totals 17 residues. The CDR3 nucleotides are TGTGCCAGTAGTCCCCGACAGGGGGCGCGGAAGGACACTGAAGCTTTCTTT. Translated: CASSPRQGARKDTEAFF.